Below are 29 T cell receptor beta chains sequenced from a single sample in a study of T cells in Graves' hyperthyroidism and ophthalmopathy. RNA transcripts yielded amplified TCR beta CDR3 regions. First-round RT-PCR targeting the TCR CDR3 was performed with the HTBI primer set. One entry per CDR3 protein results from TCRdb running MiXCR on the multiplex PCR reads. This sample has around 450,000 distinct CDR3 sequences; 15% to 18% occur once, and the top ten carry 13% to 15%. Specimen: blood. The origin of the receptors is a woman younger than 35 with Graves' hyperthyroidism.

This clonotype was detected many times. The chain recombines TRBV18 with TRBJ1-1; no clear D gene. This CDR3 region has 14 residues. CDR1 KGHSH and CDR2 LQKENI come from the germline V gene. Trimming left V 0 bases short and J 4 bases short, with 9 bases between. CDR3 protein: CASSPPGISTEAFF. CDR3 sequence (DNA): TGTGCCAGCTCACCACCGGGGATCTCCACTGAAGCTTTCTTT.

The V and J genes are TRBV4-1 and TRBJ2-1, with D perhaps TRBD1 or TRBD2 (5 bases each). CDR3 length: 15 amino acids. Trimming pared 6 bases from V and 4 bases from J, leaving 16 bases between. CDR1 and CDR2 (germline): MGHRA, YSYEKL. CDR3 protein: CASRGEPTSYNEQFF. Written as DNA, the CDR3 is TGCGCCAGCAGGGGGGAGCCCACGTCTTACAATGAGCAGTTCTTC.

The table lists this clonotype with a few counts. This chain uses TRBV20-1 with TRBJ1-1; a weak D match, TRBD1 (5 bases). CDR3 length equals 14 residues. The V gene lost 6 bases and the J gene lost 1 base, with 15 bases spanning the gap. Germline CDR1 is DFQATT and CDR2 is SNEGSKA (reference sequence). For the CDR3, the DNA is TGCAGTGCCGAAGACAGAATTAAGAACACTGAAGCTTTCTTT. This encodes CSAEDRIKNTEAFF.

In its sample, this clonotype was seen many times. The rearrangement joins TRBV7-3 to TRBJ2-1; 10 nucleotides line up with TRBD1. Trimming at V came to 5 bases and at J to 7 bases, leaving 8 bases not matched to a gene. The CDR3 length is 15 residues. From germline, CDR1 is SGHTA and CDR2 FQGTGA. This chain's CDR3 is CASSPNGQGGNEQFF. The CDR3 region has the DNA TGTGCCAGCAGCCCAAACGGACAGGGGGGGAATGAGCAGTTCTTC.

The V and J genes are TRBV4-2 and TRBJ2-2; D is possibly TRBD1 or TRBD2 (7 bases each). From germline, CDR1 is LGHNA and CDR2 YNFKEQ. The V end was cut by 4 bases, the J end by 7 bases, with 19 bases between. The CDR3 covers 16 residues. CDR3 coding DNA: TGTGCCAGCAGCCCCGAGGGCAGGGGGGGAGGCGGGGAGCTGTTTTTT. Translating gives CASSPEGRGGGGELFF.

There are many counts of this clonotype. The chain carries TRBV3-1 and TRBJ2-1; weak D call: TRBD2 (5 bases). Germline-derived CDR1 and CDR2 are LGHDT and YNNKEL (reference sequence). V lost 5 bases, J lost 6 bases, and 11 bases lay in between. The CDR3 contains 13 residues. In DNA form, the CDR3 reads TGTGCCAGCAGCAGCCAGAGGGCCAATGAGCAGTTCTTC. It is translated as CASSSQRANEQFF.

The V gene is TRBV20-1, the J gene TRBJ1-4, with 8 positions matching TRBD1. V gave up 3 bases and J gave up 8 bases; unmatched junction bases: 8. This CDR3 comprises 14 residues. Germline loops: CDR1 DFQATT, CDR2 SNEGSKA (reference sequence). CDR3 residues: CSARKDRVKEKLFF. The CDR3 DNA reads TGCAGTGCTAGGAAGGACAGGGTAAAGGAAAAACTGTTTTTT.

This chain links TRBV6-1 with TRBJ2-2; D may be TRBD2 (6 bases). Trimming removed 5 bases from V and 4 bases from J, with 14 bases in between. CDR3 length equals 15 residues. Germline assignment: CDR1 MNHNS and CDR2 SASEGT. The CDR3, as DNA: TGTGCCAGCAGTTCGATCGGGGGAGGCACCGGGGAGCTGTTTTTT. Translation gives CASSSIGGGTGELFF.

This clonotype was picked up many times. The chain recombines TRBV3-1 with TRBJ1-5; 10 nucleotides match TRBD1. The germline V gene encodes CDR1 LGHDT and CDR2 YNNKEL (reference sequence). There are 14 residues in the CDR3. J gave up 7 bases and V 4 bases, and 4 bases lay outside the gene matches. Here the CDR3 reads CASSRDRGRQPQHF. In nucleotides, the CDR3 is TGTGCCAGCAGCCGGGACAGGGGCCGACAGCCCCAGCATTTT. Drawing the rest from reference TRBV3-1 and TRBJ1-5, the complete variable domain is DTAVSQTPKYLVTQMGNDKSIKCEQNLGHDTMYWYKQDSKKFLKIMFSYNNKELIINETVPNRFSPKSPDKAHLNLHINSLELGDSAVYFCASSRDRGRQPQHFGDGTRLSIL.

CDR3 residues: CASSKGQGSSGANVLTF. For the CDR3, the DNA is TGTGCCAGCAGCAAGGGACAGGGAAGCTCTGGGGCCAACGTCCTGACTTTC. The chain is built from TRBV3-1 and TRBJ2-6, with 9 bases aligning to TRBD1. V was clipped by 5 bases and J by 0 bases; unmatched bases: 5. The length of the CDR3 is 17 residues. Germline CDR1 reads LGHDT; CDR2 reads YNNKEL (reference sequence). Drawing the rest from reference TRBV3-1 and TRBJ2-6, the complete variable domain is DTAVSQTPKYLVTQMGNDKSIKCEQNLGHDTMYWYKQDSKKFLKIMFSYNNKELIINETVPNRFSPKSPDKAHLNLHINSLELGDSAVYFCASSKGQGSSGANVLTFGAGSRLTVL.

The chain joins TRBV6-2 or TRBV6-3 to TRBJ2-3; no clear D gene. Germline V CDR1 and CDR2: MNHEY, SVGEGT. Trimming removed 2 bases at V and 8 bases at J, with 11 bases between. This CDR3 is built from 13 residues. This CDR3 reads CASSYRPPGTQYF. The CDR3 nucleotides are TGTGCCAGCAGTTACCGGCCCCCCGGTACGCAGTATTTT.

J is TRBJ2-7 and V is TRBV4-1; the D is unclear. Trimming took 5 bases from V and 3 from J, leaving 11 bases between them. Germline V gives CDR1 MGHRA, CDR2 YSYEKL. The CDR3 sequence is 13 residues long. CDR3 coding DNA: TGCGCCAGCAGCGGATTGGACGGCTACGAGCAGTACTTC. Translating it yields CASSGLDGYEQYF.

This chain connects TRBV24-1 to TRBJ2-1; the match to TRBD1 covers 9 bases. Germline trimming cut 5 bases from V and 9 bases from J; bases unmatched to any gene: 10. The CDR3 length is 15 residues. The germline gives CDR1 KGHDR, CDR2 SFDVKD. The CDR3 coding sequence is TGTGCCACCAGTGCCGGGACAGGGATGCAGGGTGAGCAGTTCTTC. Encoded protein: CATSAGTGMQGEQFF.

This clonotype was seen ten or more times. The chain employs TRBV28 and TRBJ1-2; 7 bases agree with TRBD1. The CDR3 has 14 residues. Germline CDR1 is MDHEN and CDR2 is SYDVKM. The ends lost 7 bases at V and 5 bases at J; junction bases unmatched: 10. Written as DNA, the CDR3 is TGTGCCAGCACTCCGACAGGGACTACATATGGCTACACCTTC. This gives the protein CASTPTGTTYGYTF.

This clonotype was recorded many times. This chain joins TRBV7-2 and TRBJ2-1; 7 bases are shared with TRBD2. The V and J ends lost 1 base and 0 bases, in that order; junction bases with no gene match: 6. Germline CDR1 is SGHTA and CDR2 is FQGNSA. The length of the CDR3 is 17 residues. The CDR3 sequence: CASSLVGGGRSYNEQFF. The DNA of the CDR3 is TGTGCCAGCAGCTTAGTCGGCGGGGGTCGCTCCTACAATGAGCAGTTCTTC.

This clonotype was observed many times. The V gene is TRBV10-2, the J gene TRBJ1-1; no firm D call. Trimming removed 6 bases at V and 0 bases at J, with 17 bases between. Germline V gives CDR1 WSHSY, CDR2 SAAADI. This CDR3 is 16 amino acids long. The DNA of the CDR3 is TGCGCCAGCAGGGCTACCCTGTCACCCATGAACACTGAAGCTTTCTTT. It is translated as CASRATLSPMNTEAFF.

The sample holds many counts of this clonotype. The chain combines TRBV12-3 or TRBV12-4 with TRBJ2-7; TRBD1 matches at 7 bases. The CDR3 totals 12 residues. V lost 5 bases to trimming and J lost 6 bases; unmatched junction nucleotides: 4. The DNA of the CDR3 is TGTGCCAGCAGTCCCGGGACAGTCGAGCAGTACTTC. The encoded protein is CASSPGTVEQYF.

The sample holds many counts of this clonotype. The CDR3 DNA sequence: TGTGCCATCACGGAATCGGGGACAGACTCCTACAATGAGCAGTTCTTC. This translates into CAITESGTDSYNEQFF. This sequence joins TRBV10-3 and TRBJ2-1, with 7 bases matching TRBD1. The CDR3 sequence is 16 residues long. CDR1 ENHRY and CDR2 SYGVKD come from the germline V gene. V lost 7 bases, J lost 0 bases, and 9 bases stayed unmatched.

This clonotype was seen a few times. The chain is built from TRBV29-1 and TRBJ2-7; tentatively, D is TRBD1 (5 bases). The CDR3 loop spans 12 amino acids. Looked up from germline, CDR1 is SQVTM and CDR2 is ANQGSEA. V was shortened by 4 bases and J by 4 bases, with 11 bases between the two germline ends. The CDR3 region has the DNA TGCAGCGTTGTTGGGGCCCGATACGAGCAGTACTTC. It yields the protein CSVVGARYEQYF.

This clonotype was found many times. The CDR3 region has the DNA TGTGCCAGCAGCTTAGAAAGGGAGCAGTACTTC. Protein: CASSLEREQYF. The chain combines TRBV13 with TRBJ2-7; D is undetermined. The germline V and J ends were trimmed by 1 base and 7 bases, with 5 bases remaining between them. The germline V gene has CDR1 PRHDT and CDR2 FYEKMQ (reference sequence). There are 11 residues in the CDR3.

V gene TRBV6-1 combines with J gene TRBJ1-3; D not resolved. Germline CDR1 MNHNS, CDR2 SASEGT. There are 14 residues in the CDR3. The V end lost 2 bases, the J end lost 4 bases, and 9 bases lay between the germline ends. CDR3 sequence reads: CASSELGRGNTIYF. The DNA for the CDR3 is TGTGCCAGCAGTGAACTGGGGAGAGGAAACACCATATATTTT.

V usage is TRBV5-1 and J usage is TRBJ1-4; TRBD1 aligns across 11 bases. V dropped 4 bases and J dropped 8; count of bases not matched to a gene: 10. Per germline, CDR1 SGHRS and CDR2 YFSETQ. This CDR3 is built from 16 residues. DNA for the CDR3: TGCGCCAGCAGCACGGGACAGGGGGAAGGGAGAGAAAAACTGTTTTTT. It is translated as CASSTGQGEGREKLFF.

In its sample, this clonotype was seen a few times. The chain carries TRBV24-1 and TRBJ1-2; D gene ambiguous. CDR3 length: 12 residues. CDR1 KGHDR and CDR2 SFDVKD come from the germline V gene. V lost 0 bases, J lost 5 bases, and 3 bases lay in between. The CDR3 DNA follows: TGTGCCACCAGTGATTTGTCGTATGGCTACACCTTC. Encoded protein: CATSDLSYGYTF.

This clonotype was observed a handful of times. J is TRBJ2-1 and V is TRBV28, with 9 positions matching TRBD2. V was pared by 7 bases and J by 4 bases, with 20 bases of the junction left unmatched. Germline V gene data show CDR1 as MDHEN and CDR2 as SYDVKM. This CDR3 has 19 residues. The CDR3 protein is CASTFYPTVRLADYNEQFF. DNA for the CDR3: TGTGCCAGCACCTTTTACCCCACAGTAAGACTAGCGGATTACAATGAGCAGTTCTTC.

The J gene is TRBJ1-2, the V gene TRBV30; 7 bases are a match to TRBD1. CDR3 length: 15 amino acids. Germline V lookup: CDR1 GTSNPN, CDR2 SVGIG (reference sequence). V was pared by 1 base and J by 4 bases, with 9 bases of the junction left unmatched. CDR3 bases: TGTGCCTGGAGTGCCTCGGGACAGTCTTCCTATGGCTACACCTTC. Translated, it gives CAWSASGQSSYGYTF. The full variable domain, rest sourced from reference TRBV30 and TRBJ1-2, is SQTIHQWPATLVQPVGSPLSLECTVEGTSNPNLYWYRQAAGRGLQLLFYSVGIGQISSEVPQNLSASRPQDRQFILSSKKLLLSDSGFYLCAWSASGQSSYGYTFGSGTRLTVV.

This clonotype has a count of ten or more. This chain uses TRBV7-9 with TRBJ2-1; D ambiguous. Trimming took 0 bases from V and 2 from J, leaving 8 bases between them. Germline V gene data show CDR1 as SEHNR and CDR2 as FQNEAQ (reference sequence). The CDR3 is made up of 15 amino acids. The CDR3 nucleotides read TGTGCCAGCAGCTTAGCTAGGGCCCCCTACAATGAGCAGTTCTTC. It is translated as CASSLARAPYNEQFF.

J is TRBJ1-1 and V is TRBV6-1; 7 bases line up with TRBD1. Germline V gene data show CDR1 as MNHNS and CDR2 as SASEGT. The CDR3 runs 14 residues. Unmatched junction bases numbered 11, after V lost 7 bases and J lost 6 bases. CDR3 in amino acids: CASKSTGRAAEAFF. CDR3 bases: TGTGCCAGCAAATCGACAGGGAGGGCGGCTGAAGCTTTCTTT.

The table lists this clonotype with a count of one. The V and J genes are TRBV20-1 and TRBJ2-5; possible D gene TRBD2, 5 bases. There are 13 residues in the CDR3. V shed 3 bases and J shed 5 bases, with 13 bases lying between them. Germline CDR1 DFQATT, CDR2 SNEGSKA (reference sequence). This chain's CDR3 is CSASPGNGETQYF. The CDR3 coding sequence is TGCAGTGCTAGCCCGGGGAACGGCGAGACCCAGTACTTC.

This sequence joins TRBV6-2 or TRBV6-3 and TRBJ1-3; 7 bases are shared with TRBD1. Germline CDR1 MNHEY, CDR2 SVGEGT. The CDR3 is 16 residues long. J gave up 2 bases and V 2 bases, and 6 bases lay outside the gene matches. Here the CDR3 DNA reads TGTGCCAGCAGTTACGATCGTCAGGGGGCTGGAAACACCATATATTTT. Amino acids: CASSYDRQGAGNTIYF.